This T cell receptor (beta chain) was sequenced in a study of OX40 agonist ivuxolimab in advanced cancers. Clones were sequenced by immunoSEQ multiplex PCR, and TCRdb holds only the in-frame ones, with some missing. The sample yields approximately 86,000 clones, approximately 90% seen once. CDR1 and CDR2 from the germline V gene are SGHNT and YENEEA. This CDR3 region has 13 residues. V was pared by 5 bases and J by 4 bases, with 1 base of the junction left unmatched. The rearrangement joins TRBV11-3 to TRBJ2-5, with 10 bases aligning to TRBD1. The source material was CD4+ or CD8+ T cells sorted from blood, sampled in a trial of the OX40 agonist ivuxolimab. The TCR originated in an adult with an advanced solid tumor such as melanoma, head and neck, liver or kidney cancer. The chain's CDR3 is CASSGDRGETQYF. In DNA, the CDR3 is TGTGCCAGCAGCGGGGACAGGGGAGAGACCCAGTACTTC.